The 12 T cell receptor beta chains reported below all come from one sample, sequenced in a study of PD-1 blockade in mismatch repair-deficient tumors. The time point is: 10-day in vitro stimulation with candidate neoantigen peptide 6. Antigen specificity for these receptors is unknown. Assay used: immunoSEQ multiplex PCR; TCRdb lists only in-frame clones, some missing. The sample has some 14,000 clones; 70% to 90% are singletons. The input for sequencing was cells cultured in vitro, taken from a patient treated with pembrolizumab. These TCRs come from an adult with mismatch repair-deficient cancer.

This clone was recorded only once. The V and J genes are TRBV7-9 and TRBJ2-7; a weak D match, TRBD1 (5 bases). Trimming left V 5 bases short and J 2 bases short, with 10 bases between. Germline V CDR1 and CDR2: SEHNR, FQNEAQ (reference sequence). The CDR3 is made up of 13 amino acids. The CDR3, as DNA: TGTGCCAGCAGCGCGCGACAGCCCTACGAGCAGTACTTC. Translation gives CASSARQPYEQYF. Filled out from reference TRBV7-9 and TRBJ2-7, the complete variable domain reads DTGVSQNPRHKITKRGQNVTFRCDPISEHNRLYWYRQTLGQGPEFLTYFQNEAQLEKSRLLSDRFSAERPKGSFSTLEIQRTEQGDSAMYLCASSARQPYEQYFGPGTRLTVT.

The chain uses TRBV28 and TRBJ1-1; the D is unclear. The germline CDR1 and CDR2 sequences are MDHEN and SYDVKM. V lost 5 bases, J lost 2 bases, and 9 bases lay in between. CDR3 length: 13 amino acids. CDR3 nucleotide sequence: TGTGCCAGCAGTACCGCTCAAAACACTGAAGCTTTCTTT. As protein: CASSTAQNTEAFF.

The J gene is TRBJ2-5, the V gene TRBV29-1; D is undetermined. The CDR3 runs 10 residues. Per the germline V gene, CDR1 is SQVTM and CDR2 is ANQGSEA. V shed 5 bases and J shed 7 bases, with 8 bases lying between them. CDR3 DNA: TGCAGCGTTCTTATTTCGACCCAGTACTTC. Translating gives CSVLISTQYF.

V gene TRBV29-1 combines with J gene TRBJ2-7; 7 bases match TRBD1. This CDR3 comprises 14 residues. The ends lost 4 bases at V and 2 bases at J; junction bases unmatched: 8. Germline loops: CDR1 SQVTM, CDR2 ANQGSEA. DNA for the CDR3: TGCAGCGTTGTGTATTCTCAGGGGGCCTACGAGCAGTACTTC. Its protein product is CSVVYSQGAYEQYF.

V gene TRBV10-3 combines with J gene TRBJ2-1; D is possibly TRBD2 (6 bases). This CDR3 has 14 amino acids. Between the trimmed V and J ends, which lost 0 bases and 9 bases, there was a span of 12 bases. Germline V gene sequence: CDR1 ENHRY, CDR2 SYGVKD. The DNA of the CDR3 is TGTGCCATCAGTGAGTCACCGGGGAGGATTGAGCAGTTCTTC. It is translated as CAISESPGRIEQFF.

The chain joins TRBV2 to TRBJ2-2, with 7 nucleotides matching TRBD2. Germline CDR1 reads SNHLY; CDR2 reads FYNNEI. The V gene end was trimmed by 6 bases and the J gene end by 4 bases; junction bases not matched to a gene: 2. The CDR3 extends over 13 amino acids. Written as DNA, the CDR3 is TGTGCCAGCAGCAGGGAGGGCACCGGGGAGCTGTTTTTT. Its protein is CASSREGTGELFF.

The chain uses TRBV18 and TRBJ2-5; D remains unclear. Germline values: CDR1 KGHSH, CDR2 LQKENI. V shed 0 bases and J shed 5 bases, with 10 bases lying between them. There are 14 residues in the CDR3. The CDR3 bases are TGTGCCAGCTCACCACCTCGACGTCCGGAGACCCAGTACTTC. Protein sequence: CASSPPRRPETQYF.

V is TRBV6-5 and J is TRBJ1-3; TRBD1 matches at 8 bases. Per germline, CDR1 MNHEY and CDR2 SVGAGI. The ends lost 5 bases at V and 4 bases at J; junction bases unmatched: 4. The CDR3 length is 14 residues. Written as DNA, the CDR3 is TGTGCCAGCAGTAGACAGGGGATCGGAAACACCATATATTTT. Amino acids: CASSRQGIGNTIYF.

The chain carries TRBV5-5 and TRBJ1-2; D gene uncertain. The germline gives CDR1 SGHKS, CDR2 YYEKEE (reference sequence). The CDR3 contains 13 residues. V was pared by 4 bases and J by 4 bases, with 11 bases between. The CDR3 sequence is CASSTGEIYGYTF. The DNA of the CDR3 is TGTGCCAGCAGCACGGGAGAGATCTATGGCTACACCTTC.

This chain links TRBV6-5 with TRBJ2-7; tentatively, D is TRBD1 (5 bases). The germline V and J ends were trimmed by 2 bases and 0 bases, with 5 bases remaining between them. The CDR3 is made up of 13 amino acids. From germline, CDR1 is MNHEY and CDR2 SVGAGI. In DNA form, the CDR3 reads TGTGCCAGCAGTTACGACAGCTCCTACGAGCAGTACTTC. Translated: CASSYDSSYEQYF.

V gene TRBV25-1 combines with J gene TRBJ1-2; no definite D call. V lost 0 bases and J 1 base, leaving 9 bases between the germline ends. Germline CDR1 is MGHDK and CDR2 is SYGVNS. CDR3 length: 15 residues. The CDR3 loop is CASSEYFPGNYGYTF. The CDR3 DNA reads TGTGCCAGCAGTGAATATTTCCCGGGTAACTATGGCTACACCTTC.

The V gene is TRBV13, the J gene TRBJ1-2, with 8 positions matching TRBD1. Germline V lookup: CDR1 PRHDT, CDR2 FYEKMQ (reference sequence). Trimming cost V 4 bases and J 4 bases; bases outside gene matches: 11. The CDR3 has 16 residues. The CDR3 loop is CASSSHGQGVSYGYTF. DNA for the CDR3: TGTGCCAGCAGCTCGCATGGACAGGGAGTATCCTATGGCTACACCTTC.